The TCR beta chain under discussion was sequenced for a study of cytomegalovirus exposure and HLA in healthy donors. General study points: Later, TCR association rates were found to vary by HLA locus, highest for DRB1 and lowest for HLA-C.

In regard to this clone: The antigen is not known.

A multiplex PCR was run with 60 Vbeta primers and 13 Jbeta primers. Only in-frame clones appear in the TCRdb table, and some are missing; sequencing was by immunoSEQ multiplex PCR. The sample holds roughly 55,000 clones. V was cut by 4 bases and J by 2 bases, with 12 bases left in between. The germline V gene has CDR1 SNHLY and CDR2 FYNNEI. The CDR3 is made up of 15 amino acids. The source material was PBMCs. The receptor was isolated from a man in his fifties or sixties in good health and CMV-seropositive. The V call is TRBV2, the J call TRBJ1-3; D uncertain. CDR3 residues: CASSGGQVAGNTIYF. CDR3 nucleotide sequence: TGTGCCAGCAGTGGCGGGCAGGTAGCTGGAAACACCATATATTTT. Together with reference TRBV2 and TRBJ1-3, the CDR3 gives the full variable domain: EPEVTQTPSHQVTQMGQEVILRCVPISNHLYFYWYRQILGQKVEFLVSFYNNEISEKSEIFDDQFSVERPDGSNFTLKIRSTKLEDSAMYFCASSGGQVAGNTIYFGEGSWLTVV.